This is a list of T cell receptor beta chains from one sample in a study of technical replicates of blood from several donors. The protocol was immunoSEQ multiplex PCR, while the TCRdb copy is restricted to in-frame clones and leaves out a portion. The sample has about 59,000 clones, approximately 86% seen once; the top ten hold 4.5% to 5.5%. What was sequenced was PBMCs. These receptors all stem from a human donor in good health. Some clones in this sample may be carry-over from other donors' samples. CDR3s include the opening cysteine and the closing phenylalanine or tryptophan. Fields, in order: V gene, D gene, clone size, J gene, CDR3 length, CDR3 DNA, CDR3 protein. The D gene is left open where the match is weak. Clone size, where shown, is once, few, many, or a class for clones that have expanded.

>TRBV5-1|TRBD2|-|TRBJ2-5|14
TGCGCCAGCAGCTTCGCGGGAGGCAGAGAGACCCAGTACTTC
CASSFAGGRETQYF
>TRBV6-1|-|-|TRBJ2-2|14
TGTGCCAGTCTGAGAGGGAGTGACACCGGGGAGCTGTTTTTT
CASLRGSDTGELFF
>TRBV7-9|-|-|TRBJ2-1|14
TGTGCCAGCAGCTCTGCGGGTCCCTACAATGAGCAGTTCTTC
CASSSAGPYNEQFF
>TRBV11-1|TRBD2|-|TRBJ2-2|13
TGTGCCAGCAGCGGGAGGGGCAGGGGGGAGCTGTTTTTT
CASSGRGRGELFF
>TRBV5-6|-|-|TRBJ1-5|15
TGTGCCAGCAGCCGGGAGGGTTATAGCAATCAGCCCCAGCATTTT
CASSREGYSNQPQHF
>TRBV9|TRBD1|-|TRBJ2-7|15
TGTGCCAGCAGCGTAGGGGACAGGGGACCTTACGAGCAGTACTTC
CASSVGDRGPYEQYF
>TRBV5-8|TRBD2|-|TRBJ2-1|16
TGTGCCAGCAGCTTGGACTTAGCGGGAGGGAACAATGAGCAGTTCTTC
CASSLDLAGGNNEQFF
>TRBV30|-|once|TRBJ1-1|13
TGTGCCTACCACCAGGAAACGAACACTGAAGCTTTCTTT
CAYHQETNTEAFF
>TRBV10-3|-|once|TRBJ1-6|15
TGTGCCACCCGGGAGGAGGCGCGGGGGGTCGGACCCCTCCACTTT
CATREEARGVGPLHF
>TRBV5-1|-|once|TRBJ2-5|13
TGCGCCAGCAGCGCAGCCGAGAGGTGGACCCAGTACTTC
CASSAAERWTQYF
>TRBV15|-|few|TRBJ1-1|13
TGTGCCACCAGCAGAGGATTAGACACTGAAGCTTTCTTT
CATSRGLDTEAFF
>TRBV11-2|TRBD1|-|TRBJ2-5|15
TGTGCCAGCAGCTCCCCCCCAGGGGGCATAGAGACCCAGTACTTC
CASSSPPGGIETQYF
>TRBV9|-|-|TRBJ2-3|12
TGTGCCAGCCGGGGGAGCACAGATACGCAGTATTTT
CASRGSTDTQYF
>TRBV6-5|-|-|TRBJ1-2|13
TGTGCCAGCAGTTACGCCGGTAACTATGGCTACACCTTC
CASSYAGNYGYTF
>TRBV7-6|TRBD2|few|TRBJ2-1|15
TGTGCCAGCAGCTCGGGGACTAGCGGGGGCAATGAGCAGTTCTTC
CASSSGTSGGNEQFF
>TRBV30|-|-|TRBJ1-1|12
TGTGCCTGGAGCCCGGGGGGGACTGAAGCTTTCTTT
CAWSPGGTEAFF
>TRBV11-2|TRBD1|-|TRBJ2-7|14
TGTGCCAGCAGCCCAGGGGACAGACCCTACGAGCAGTACTTC
CASSPGDRPYEQYF
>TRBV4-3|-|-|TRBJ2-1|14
TGCGCCAGCAGCCAAGATATGGGCCGGTATGAGCAGTTCTTC
CASSQDMGRYEQFF
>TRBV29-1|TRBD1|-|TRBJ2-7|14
TGCAGCGTCCGAACAGGGGGCAGCTCCTACGAGCAGTACTTC
CSVRTGGSSYEQYF
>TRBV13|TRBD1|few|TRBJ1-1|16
TGTGCCAGCAGCCTGACAGGGGAGTGGATGAACACTGAAGCTTTCTTT
CASSLTGEWMNTEAFF
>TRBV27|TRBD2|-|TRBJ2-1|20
TGTGCCAGCAGCCGGATTGGGGGACTAGCGGGTACGAGCTCCTACAATGAGCAGTTCTTC
CASSRIGGLAGTSSYNEQFF
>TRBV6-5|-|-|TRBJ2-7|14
TGTGCCAGCAGTTACGCTCTAGCGACCTACGAGCAGTACTTC
CASSYALATYEQYF